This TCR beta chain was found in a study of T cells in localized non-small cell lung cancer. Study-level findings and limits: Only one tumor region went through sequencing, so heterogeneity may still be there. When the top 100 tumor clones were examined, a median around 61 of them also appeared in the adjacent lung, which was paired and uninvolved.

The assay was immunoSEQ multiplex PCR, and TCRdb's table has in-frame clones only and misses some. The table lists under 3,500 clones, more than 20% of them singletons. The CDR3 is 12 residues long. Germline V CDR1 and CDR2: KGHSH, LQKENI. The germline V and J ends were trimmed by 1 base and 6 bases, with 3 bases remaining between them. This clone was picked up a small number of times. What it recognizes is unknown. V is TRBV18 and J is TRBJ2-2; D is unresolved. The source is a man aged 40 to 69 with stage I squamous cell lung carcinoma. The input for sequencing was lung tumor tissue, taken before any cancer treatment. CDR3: CASSPLAGELFF. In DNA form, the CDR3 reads TGTGCCAGCTCACCACTAGCCGGGGAGCTGTTTTTT. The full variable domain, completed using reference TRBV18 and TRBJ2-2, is NAGVMQNPRHLVRRRGQEARLRCSPMKGHSHVYWYRQLPEEGLKFMVYLQKENIIDESGMPKERFSAEFPKEGPSILRIQQVVRGDSAAYFCASSPLAGELFFGEGSRLTVL.